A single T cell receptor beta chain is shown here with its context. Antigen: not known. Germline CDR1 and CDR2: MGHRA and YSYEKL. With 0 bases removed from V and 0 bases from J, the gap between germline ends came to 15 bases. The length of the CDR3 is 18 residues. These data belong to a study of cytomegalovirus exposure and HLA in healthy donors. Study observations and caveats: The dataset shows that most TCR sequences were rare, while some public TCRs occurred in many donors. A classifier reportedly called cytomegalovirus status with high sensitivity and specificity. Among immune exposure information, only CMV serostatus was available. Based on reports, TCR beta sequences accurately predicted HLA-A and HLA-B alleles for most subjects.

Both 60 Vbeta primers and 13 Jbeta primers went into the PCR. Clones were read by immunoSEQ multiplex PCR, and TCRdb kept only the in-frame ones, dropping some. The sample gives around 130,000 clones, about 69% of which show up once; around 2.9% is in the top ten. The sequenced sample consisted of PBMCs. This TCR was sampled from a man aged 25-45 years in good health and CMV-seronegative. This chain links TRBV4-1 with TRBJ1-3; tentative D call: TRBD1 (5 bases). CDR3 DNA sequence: TGCGCCAGCAGCCAAGACCCAGGGATAGGGTTCTCTGGAAACACCATATATTTT. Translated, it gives CASSQDPGIGFSGNTIYF.